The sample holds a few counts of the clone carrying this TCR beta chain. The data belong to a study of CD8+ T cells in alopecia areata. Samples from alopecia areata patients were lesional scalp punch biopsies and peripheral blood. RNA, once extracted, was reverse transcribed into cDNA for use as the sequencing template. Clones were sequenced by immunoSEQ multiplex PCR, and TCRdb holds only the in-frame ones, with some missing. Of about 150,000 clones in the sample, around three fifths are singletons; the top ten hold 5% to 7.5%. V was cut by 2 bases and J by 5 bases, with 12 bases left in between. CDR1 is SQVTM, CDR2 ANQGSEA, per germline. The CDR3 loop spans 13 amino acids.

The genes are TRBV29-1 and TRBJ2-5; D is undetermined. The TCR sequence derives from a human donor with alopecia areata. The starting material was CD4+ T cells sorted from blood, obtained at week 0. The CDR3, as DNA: TGCAGCGTTGAAACGGTCCTCGGGGAGACCCAGTACTTC. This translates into CSVETVLGETQYF.